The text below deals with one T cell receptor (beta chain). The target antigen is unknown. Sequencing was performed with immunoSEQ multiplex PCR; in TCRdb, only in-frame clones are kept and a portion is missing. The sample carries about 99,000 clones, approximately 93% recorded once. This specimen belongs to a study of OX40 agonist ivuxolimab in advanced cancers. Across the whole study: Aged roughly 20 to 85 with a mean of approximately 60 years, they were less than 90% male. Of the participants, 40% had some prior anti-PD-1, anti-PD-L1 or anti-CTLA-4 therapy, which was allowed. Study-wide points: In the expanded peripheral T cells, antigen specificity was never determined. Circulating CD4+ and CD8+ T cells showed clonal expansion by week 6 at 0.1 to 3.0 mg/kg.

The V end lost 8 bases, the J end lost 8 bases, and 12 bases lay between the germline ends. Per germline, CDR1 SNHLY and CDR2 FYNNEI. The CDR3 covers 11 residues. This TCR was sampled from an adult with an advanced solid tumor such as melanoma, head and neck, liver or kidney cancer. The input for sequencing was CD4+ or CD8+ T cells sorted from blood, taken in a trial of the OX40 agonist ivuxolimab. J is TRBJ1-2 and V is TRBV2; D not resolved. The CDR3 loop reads CASLAGMGYTF. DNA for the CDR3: TGTGCCAGCTTGGCCGGGATGGGCTACACCTTC.